Each of the 26 T cell receptor beta chains below was sequenced from the same sample in a study of graft-versus-host responses after intestinal transplantation (dated by TCRdb to the early 2020s). The library was prepared using the immunoSEQ multiplex PCR assay. TCRdb provides this immuneACCESS table in a form limited to in-frame rearrangements. Some clones are lacking; in checked studies, under half of them reflect an unresolved V gene, and why the rest are absent is not known. In all, the sample holds about 60,000 clones, and approximately 88% of those were seen once. About 1.7% of the sample goes to the ten largest clones. Dithiothreitol, EDTA incubations and collagenase D digestion were used to isolate intraepithelial and lamina propria lymphocytes from graft specimens. The sequences come from ileum tissue, collected approximately 370 days after transplant. Every receptor here comes from a human patient who received an intestinal transplant, so some T cells may come from the graft donor.

The chain couples TRBV5-1 to TRBJ2-7; weak D call: TRBD1 (6 bases). This CDR3 spans 15 amino acids. CDR1 and CDR2 (germline): SGHRS, YFSETQ. Between the trimmed V and J ends, which lost 9 bases and 2 bases, there was a span of 21 bases. This CDR3 reads CATNEGTGYPYEQYF. The CDR3 DNA is TGCGCCACCAATGAGGGCACAGGGTACCCCTACGAGCAGTACTTC.

The chain is built from TRBV11-2 and TRBJ2-1; tentatively, D is TRBD1 or TRBD2 (5 bases each). From germline, CDR1 is SGHAT and CDR2 FQNNGV. V was cut by 5 bases and J by 0 bases, with 17 bases left in between. The CDR3 extends over 17 amino acids. CDR3 protein: CASSRTYRRSSYNEQFF. CDR3 nucleotides: TGTGCCAGCAGCCGAACCTACAGGAGGAGCTCCTACAATGAGCAGTTCTTC.

The chain joins TRBV7-6 to TRBJ2-7; no firm D call. Germline assignment: CDR1 SGHVS and CDR2 FNYEAQ. CDR3 size: 12 residues. Trimming shortened V by 1 base and J by 5 bases, and 6 bases separated the two germline ends. The CDR3 protein is CASSLGGHEQYF. The CDR3 nucleotides read TGTGCCAGCAGCTTAGGCGGCCACGAGCAGTACTTC.

This chain uses TRBV18 with TRBJ2-7; maybe TRBD1 (5 bases). Germline CDR1 reads KGHSH; CDR2 reads LQKENI. CDR3 length: 14 residues. Trimming took 0 bases from V and 7 from J, leaving 13 bases between them. CDR3 loop: CASSPPGQGQEQYF. The DNA for the CDR3 is TGTGCCAGCTCACCACCGGGGCAGGGTCAAGAGCAGTACTTC.

As DNA, the CDR3 is TGTGCCAGCAGCCACCGGGACAGGGATAACAATGAGCAGTTCTTC. Its translation: CASSHRDRDNNEQFF. The chain uses TRBV6-1 and TRBJ2-1, with TRBD1 matching over 9 bases. There are 15 residues in the CDR3. CDR1 MNHNS and CDR2 SASEGT come from the germline V gene. After removal of 6 bases from V and 5 bases from J, the junction contained 8 bases not matched to a gene.

The chain employs TRBV28 and TRBJ2-1; 15 positions agree with TRBD2. Germline CDR1 and CDR2: MDHEN and SYDVKM. V lost 6 bases, J lost 10 bases, and 7 bases stayed unmatched. The CDR3 sequence is 15 residues long. Written as DNA, the CDR3 is TGTGCCAGCAGCACCGGGACTAGCGGGAGGAGAGAGCAGTTCTTC. Amino acids: CASSTGTSGRREQFF.

CDR3: CASSLSGLNQPQHF. CDR3 nucleotides: TGTGCCAGCAGTTTATCAGGGCTCAATCAGCCCCAGCATTTT. The chain links TRBV28 to TRBJ1-5; D is possibly TRBD1 (5 bases). This CDR3 has 14 amino acids. Trimming removed 1 base from V and 3 bases from J, with 7 bases in between. CDR1 is MDHEN and CDR2 is SYDVKM in the germline V gene.

The chain recombines TRBV5-1 with TRBJ2-7; D is unclear. Germline V gene lookup returns CDR1 SGHRS and CDR2 YFSETQ. The V and J ends lost 4 bases and 0 bases respectively, with 5 bases between them. The CDR3 spans 12 residues. In DNA, the CDR3 is TGCGCCAGCAGCCCTAACTCCTACGAGCAGTACTTC. Translated, it gives CASSPNSYEQYF.

The chain employs TRBV29-1 and TRBJ1-2, with D possibly TRBD1 on 6 matching bases. Trimming cost V 2 bases and J 5 bases, with 15 bases left between them. Germline lookup yields CDR1 SQVTM and CDR2 ANQGSEA. This CDR3 spans 14 amino acids. The CDR3 region is CSVEMEGVGYGYTF. CDR3 coding DNA: TGCAGCGTTGAAATGGAGGGGGTGGGGTATGGCTACACCTTC. The variable domain in full, completed from reference TRBV29-1 and TRBJ1-2, reads SAVISQKPSRDICQRGTSLTIQCQVDSQVTMMFWYRQQPGQSLTLIATANQGSEATYESGFVIDKFPISRPNLTFSTLTVSNMSPEDSSIYLCSVEMEGVGYGYTFGSGTRLTVV.

The V call is TRBV2, the J call TRBJ2-1, with 7 positions matching TRBD1. The ends lost 7 bases at V and 5 bases at J; junction bases unmatched: 2. The CDR3 loop spans 12 amino acids. Germline V gene lookup returns CDR1 SNHLY and CDR2 FYNNEI. The CDR3 region is CASMGQNNEQFF. CDR3 DNA: TGTGCCAGCATGGGACAGAACAATGAGCAGTTCTTC.

This clone has just one count. The chain joins TRBV19 to TRBJ2-7, with TRBD2 matching over 9 bases. Trimming took 5 bases from V and 5 from J; bases not matched to a gene: 10. CDR1 and CDR2 (germline): LNHDA, SQIVND (reference sequence). The CDR3 extends over 15 amino acids. CDR3 loop: CASSLSGRSCNEQYF. The CDR3, as DNA: TGTGCCAGTAGTCTAAGCGGGAGGAGTTGTAACGAGCAGTACTTC. Full variable domain (missing parts from reference TRBV19 and TRBJ2-7): DGGITQSPKYLFRKEGQNVTLSCEQNLNHDAMYWYRQDPGQGLRLIYYSQIVNDFQKGDIAEGYSVSREKKESFPLTVTSAQKNPTAFYLCASSLSGRSCNEQYFGPGTRLTVT.

The chain couples TRBV28 to TRBJ2-1; no firm D call. The CDR3 contains 12 residues. Per the germline V gene, CDR1 is MDHEN and CDR2 is SYDVKM. V was shortened by 5 bases and J by 5 bases, with 7 bases between the two germline ends. CDR3 region: CASSPLDNEQFF. CDR3 DNA sequence: TGTGCCAGCAGTCCACTGGACAATGAGCAGTTCTTC.

The CDR3 protein is CASSLEGVRETQYF. The CDR3 DNA reads as TGCGCCAGCAGCTTGGAAGGGGTCCGGGAGACCCAGTACTTC. The chain employs TRBV5-1 and TRBJ2-5; TRBD1 is a possible D gene (5 bases). V lost 0 bases, J lost 5 bases, and 11 bases lay in between. From germline, CDR1 is SGHRS and CDR2 YFSETQ. This CDR3 spans 14 amino acids.

The rearrangement uses TRBV5-6 and TRBJ2-7, with a tentative D call TRBD2 (7 bases). This CDR3 region has 13 residues. Germline CDR1 reads SGHDT; CDR2 reads YYEEEE. V lost 4 bases, J lost 5 bases, and 13 bases lay in between. CDR3 DNA sequence: TGTGCCAGCAGCCTTCTAGGGGGGGACGAGCAGTACTTC. It specifies CASSLLGGDEQYF.

The rearrangement joins TRBV27 to TRBJ2-7; TRBD2 agrees at 9 bases. The CDR3 is 17 amino acids. V lost 5 bases, J lost 0 bases, and 11 bases stayed unmatched. Germline values: CDR1 MNHEY, CDR2 SMNVEV (reference sequence). In DNA form, the CDR3 reads TGTGCCAGCAGTCCCCTAATGACTAGCGGTAGCTCCTACGAGCAGTACTTC. It codes for CASSPLMTSGSSYEQYF.

The chain joins TRBV6-6 to TRBJ1-1, with a possible D match to TRBD1 (6 bases). V was clipped by 6 bases and J by 5 bases, with 10 bases between them. This CDR3 is built from 12 residues. CDR1 is MNHNY, CDR2 SVGAGI, per germline (reference sequence). In DNA form, the CDR3 reads TGTGCCAGCAGCAGGGGAGGGACTGAAGCTTTCTTT. Translating it yields CASSRGGTEAFF.

V usage is TRBV11-1 and J usage is TRBJ2-1, with D possibly TRBD1 on 6 matching bases. The length of the CDR3 is 17 residues. The V gene's germline CDR1 is SGHAT and CDR2 FQDESV (reference sequence). Trimming removed 2 bases at V and 5 bases at J, with 19 bases between. The CDR3 here is CASSLWRGQSSHNEQFF. The CDR3 DNA follows: TGTGCCAGCAGCTTATGGCGTGGACAGAGTTCCCACAATGAGCAGTTCTTC.

This chain connects TRBV29-1 to TRBJ2-7; TRBD2 matches 13 bases. Germline-derived CDR1 and CDR2 are SQVTM and ANQGSEA. V dropped 6 bases and J dropped 5; count of bases not matched to a gene: 13. The CDR3 has 16 amino acids. CDR3 region: CSVPGLAGRHLNEQYF. The DNA for the CDR3 is TGCAGCGTCCCGGGACTAGCGGGAAGACATCTAAACGAGCAGTACTTC.

In this sample, this clone turned up a few times. V usage is TRBV4-1 and J usage is TRBJ1-1; D remains ambiguous. CDR1 MGHRA and CDR2 YSYEKL come from the germline V gene. V shed 4 bases and J shed 3 bases, with 15 bases lying between them. The CDR3 sequence is 15 residues long. The CDR3 sequence: CASSPSRGWDTEAFF. CDR3 bases: TGCGCCAGCAGCCCCTCCCGAGGATGGGACACTGAAGCTTTCTTT.

The chain has TRBV25-1 and TRBJ1-2, with D tentatively TRBD1 (6 bases). Germline V gene data show CDR1 as MGHDK and CDR2 as SYGVNS. Trimming pared 3 bases from V and 5 bases from J, leaving 16 bases between. The CDR3 is 15 residues long. The CDR3 DNA is TGTGCCAGCAGTGATTCGGGCAGGGGAGAATATGGCTACACCTTC. It encodes CASSDSGRGEYGYTF.

This clone came up a few times. The chain links TRBV28 to TRBJ1-1; D is unresolved. The ends were cut back, 3 bases at V and 0 bases at J, with 8 bases in the middle. This CDR3 has 14 amino acids. The germline CDR1 and CDR2 sequences are MDHEN and SYDVKM. For the CDR3, the DNA is TGTGCCAGCAGTTTTACGGGAGTGAACACTGAAGCTTTCTTT. Amino acids: CASSFTGVNTEAFF.

The rearrangement uses TRBV7-9 and TRBJ1-5, with D perhaps TRBD1 (6 bases). V gave up 3 bases and J gave up 10 bases, with 16 bases separating them. This CDR3 has 14 residues. In germline, CDR1 is SEHNR, CDR2 FQNEAQ (reference sequence). The CDR3 coding sequence is TGTGCCAGCAGCTTCGAGGGGGGCGGAGAACCCCAGCATTTT. As protein: CASSFEGGGEPQHF.

The J gene is TRBJ1-2, the V gene TRBV5-5; D possibly corresponds to TRBD1 (6 bases). Germline V gives CDR1 SGHKS, CDR2 YYEKEE (reference sequence). Trimming removed 8 bases at V and 4 bases at J, with 21 bases between. The CDR3 runs to 15 residues. CDR3 loop: CASRPIGGSAYGYTF. CDR3 bases: TGTGCCAGTAGACCTATAGGGGGTTCTGCCTATGGCTACACCTTC. Complete variable domain (other parts from reference TRBV5-5 and TRBJ1-2): DAGVTQSPTHLIKTRGQQVTLRCSPISGHKSVSWYQQVLGQGPQFIFQYYEKEERGRGNFPDRFSARQFPNYSSELNVNALLLGDSALYLCASRPIGGSAYGYTFGSGTRLTVV.

The chain combines TRBV10-3 with TRBJ2-5; D may be TRBD1 or TRBD2 (6 bases each). TRBJ2-7 matches the DNA end more closely, so the J call is doubtful. The CDR3 has 14 residues. Germline-derived CDR1 and CDR2 are ENHRY and SYGVKD. CDR3 region: CAISESGGPLEQYF. The CDR3 nucleotides read TGTGCCATCAGTGAGTCCGGGGGCCCACTCGAGCAGTACTTC.

Regarding this clone: Other DNA sequences in this specimen translate into the identical CDR3. The chain combines TRBV7-9 with TRBJ2-7; 11 bases match TRBD1. Per germline, CDR1 SEHNR and CDR2 FQNEAQ (reference sequence). J lost 3 bases, V lost 0 bases, and 10 bases had no gene match. The CDR3 covers 18 residues. The CDR3 DNA reads TGTGCCAGCAGCTTAGCGCTCTCGGGACAGGGGGGTAACTACGAGCAGTACTTC. Translation: CASSLALSGQGGNYEQYF.

The gene calls are TRBV6-6 and TRBJ1-1; D not certain. Germline-derived CDR1 and CDR2 are MNHNY and SVGAGI (reference sequence). V was cut by 0 bases and J by 0 bases, with 11 bases left in between. The CDR3 totals 16 residues. The CDR3 is CASSYSLWNLNTEAFF. Written as DNA, the CDR3 is TGTGCCAGCAGTTACTCGTTGTGGAACCTGAACACTGAAGCTTTCTTT.